This T cell receptor beta chain is from a study of T cell responses to AZD1222 COVID-19 vaccine (dated by TCRdb to 2020 to 2023). Turning to the overall study: AZD1222 recipients whose second dose came at about 4 weeks and those whose second dose came at about 12 weeks were combined into one group, since spike-specific TCR depth and breadth did not differ between the two schedules. A total of just over 230 trial participants underwent TCR sequencing, of whom 207 received two doses of AZD1222 and about 25 received two doses of the MenACWY control vaccine. Trial participants were enrolled by age into 18-55, 56-69 and 70-plus year subgroups, with roughly 160, 29 and 62 TCR-sequenced participants respectively. Study-wide findings and limitations: Participants were mostly white British, with more females than males. The authors suggested clonal diversity may have been underestimated. The 56-69-year group was small, and its depth increase did not reach significance, likely because of low power. Nearly half of unique spike-specific TCRs reportedly recognized epitopes outside regions mutated in the B.1.351 and B.1.1.7 variants. Spike-specific TCR breadth and depth rose significantly after two AZD1222 doses compared with day 0 and with MenACWY recipients. Only six AZD1222 recipients were SARS-CoV-2 seropositive at baseline, limiting conclusions about previously exposed vaccinees. No day 14 peak-response samples were available, so repertoires were characterized only after the peak T cell response. Vaccine-associated CD4 TCRs spanned the whole spike protein, with dominant responses in regions 160-218 and 743-854.

Between the V and J ends, shortened by 0 bases and 7 bases respectively, the junction contains 9 bases. Spanning cysteine to phenylalanine, the CDR3 consists of 13 amino acids. The read is trimmed to its CDR3 DNA, 39 bases read in frame from base 1. Via the germline V gene, CDR1 is SGHTA and CDR2 FQGNSA. The CDR3 regions of human TCRbeta chains were analyzed by immunosequencing. Per the authors' processing: TCRs in the repertoires were compared against a reference library of SARS-CoV-2-specific TCRs that had been generated with the MIRA antigen-specificity platform. Breadth was defined as the fraction of unique TCRs that were SARS-CoV-2-associated. Depth was defined as the fraction of total T cells that were SARS-CoV-2-associated. Using the MIRA data, each spike-specific TCR was assigned both to the spike region to which the TCR was reactive and to a CD4 or CD8 class. Log10-transformed breadth and depth values were compared by one-way ANOVA with Sidak's multiple comparisons tests. The source is immuneACCESS, and TCRdb retained only in-frame sequences with V and J called. Part of the clones is not carried over; for the studies checked, unresolved V genes explain less than half of this, and the remainder is unexplained. The V and J calls and clone size come from that table; D and trimming were worked out from the DNA. The sample records under 300,000 clones, approximately 93% of which are singletons. The ten biggest clones cover 0.55% of the sample.

The sample's time point label, in plain terms: baseline before first vaccination. Vaccinee samples were obtained from the UK trials COV001 and COV002, which included a single-blind randomized controlled phase 2/3 trial of AZD1222 (ChAdOx1 nCoV-19) in healthy adults. For TCRbeta chain sequencing, PBMC samples were collected from trial participants at day 0 and at day 28 after the second dose. As to this clone: It has no known antigen specificity. Base qualities are not provided; no much larger clone lies one nucleotide away.

This receptor chain uses TRBV7-2 and TRBJ1-2; the D segment cannot be called with confidence. The sample here was peripheral blood, taken on day 0 of AZD1222 vaccination. The receptor comes from an adult in good health. The CDR3 reads CASSLARASGYTF. The DNA reads as follows: TGTGCCAGCAGCTTAGCTAGGGCCAGTGGCTACACCTTC.